This is a list of T cell receptor beta chains from one sample in a study of blood T cell repertoires in COVID-19. Generated by immunoSEQ multiplex PCR, the TCRdb table keeps only in-frame clones and is missing some. The repertoire holds about 100,000 clones, with roughly 83% as singletons. The sample consisted of peripheral blood. These receptors were taken from a human donor in a cohort sampled during active COVID-19. Both conserved end residues are part of each CDR3. The order of the fields is CDR3 protein, J gene, V gene.

cdr3_aa: CASSSQRVGNEQFF
j_call: TRBJ2-1
v_call: TRBV6-2/TRBV6-3

cdr3_aa: CASSYQSGRSYNEQFF
j_call: TRBJ2-1
v_call: TRBV6-2/TRBV6-3

cdr3_aa: CAWSVRGGLRATNEKLFF
j_call: TRBJ1-4
v_call: TRBV30

cdr3_aa: CSASPGSGREQYF
j_call: TRBJ2-7
v_call: TRBV20-1

cdr3_aa: CASSQELAGSYEQYF
j_call: TRBJ2-7
v_call: TRBV4-1

cdr3_aa: CASSLLRTGLNTEAFF
j_call: TRBJ1-1
v_call: TRBV18

cdr3_aa: CASSDPRGGELFF
j_call: TRBJ2-2
v_call: TRBV9

cdr3_aa: CASSAHPTGAGNTEAFF
j_call: TRBJ1-1
v_call: TRBV9

cdr3_aa: CASSYEGAATYNEQFF
j_call: TRBJ2-1
v_call: TRBV6-5

cdr3_aa: CASSQTPVGLAGVFGTDTQYF
j_call: TRBJ2-3
v_call: TRBV4-1

cdr3_aa: CASSRGRGYTF
j_call: TRBJ1-2
v_call: TRBV6-5

cdr3_aa: CASRPDGGGHEKLFF
j_call: TRBJ1-4
v_call: TRBV6-6

cdr3_aa: CAGRGNTEAFF
j_call: TRBJ1-1
v_call: TRBV23-1

cdr3_aa: CASSPRLSGTQETQYF
j_call: TRBJ2-5
v_call: TRBV18

cdr3_aa: CASRLYEGPQHF
j_call: TRBJ1-5
v_call: TRBV12-3/TRBV12-4

cdr3_aa: CASSQVGTGPTDTQYF
j_call: TRBJ2-3
v_call: TRBV4-2

cdr3_aa: CASSYIGGYTF
j_call: TRBJ1-2
v_call: TRBV6-2/TRBV6-3

cdr3_aa: CASSPTQGLGNTEAFF
j_call: TRBJ1-1
v_call: TRBV18

cdr3_aa: CASSSQGENTEAFF
j_call: TRBJ1-1
v_call: TRBV18

cdr3_aa: CASMSVGSSYNEQFF
j_call: TRBJ2-1
v_call: TRBV19

cdr3_aa: CASSYLERRAGEQFF
j_call: TRBJ2-1
v_call: TRBV6-2/TRBV6-3

cdr3_aa: CASSPGLASPEQYF
j_call: TRBJ2-7
v_call: TRBV11-2

cdr3_aa: CASSLDRAAYNEQFF
j_call: TRBJ2-1
v_call: TRBV11-2

cdr3_aa: CASRTGSYNEQFF
j_call: TRBJ2-1
v_call: TRBV27

cdr3_aa: CASSPRGTDTQYF
j_call: TRBJ2-3
v_call: TRBV9

cdr3_aa: CASSPAGRTAGGSDTEAFF
j_call: TRBJ1-1
v_call: TRBV11-2

cdr3_aa: CASSIANRIMNTEAFF
j_call: TRBJ1-1
v_call: TRBV19

cdr3_aa: CASSIGGGSWKQYF
j_call: TRBJ2-7
v_call: TRBV19

cdr3_aa: CASSSRDSPRSYNEQFF
j_call: TRBJ2-1
v_call: TRBV7-2

cdr3_aa: CATSRETGQGRREAFF
j_call: TRBJ1-1
v_call: TRBV15

cdr3_aa: CASSLASHSNQPQHF
j_call: TRBJ1-5
v_call: TRBV7-2

cdr3_aa: CAWRTTDRGVSYEQYF
j_call: TRBJ2-7
v_call: TRBV30

cdr3_aa: CASRRWVAGVNTGELFF
j_call: TRBJ2-2
v_call: TRBV3-1/TRBV3-2

cdr3_aa: CASSLAYPLKETQYF
j_call: TRBJ2-5
v_call: TRBV13

cdr3_aa: CATARDSYNEQFF
j_call: TRBJ2-1
v_call: TRBV24-1

cdr3_aa: CASSAGTGEGAGEAFF
j_call: TRBJ1-1
v_call: TRBV11-3

cdr3_aa: CASSIGQGNQNNEQFF
j_call: TRBJ2-1
v_call: TRBV9

cdr3_aa: CASSHQVNYGYTF
j_call: TRBJ1-2
v_call: TRBV6-2/TRBV6-3

cdr3_aa: CASSYSTGDGEKLFF
j_call: TRBJ1-4
v_call: TRBV6-6

cdr3_aa: CASSVEANSPLHF
j_call: TRBJ1-6
v_call: TRBV9

cdr3_aa: CASTLGAGSPLHF
j_call: TRBJ1-6
v_call: TRBV2

cdr3_aa: CASSEVASGSYEQYF
j_call: TRBJ2-7
v_call: TRBV2

cdr3_aa: CASRGAGGVTTEAFF
j_call: TRBJ1-1
v_call: TRBV28

cdr3_aa: CASSPGSGGYNEQFF
j_call: TRBJ2-1
v_call: TRBV18

cdr3_aa: CASSLLMNTEAFF
j_call: TRBJ1-1
v_call: TRBV5-5

cdr3_aa: CASSLGLAGVSDTQYF
j_call: TRBJ2-3
v_call: TRBV3-1/TRBV3-2

cdr3_aa: CASSLARGGGFF
j_call: TRBJ2-1
v_call: TRBV12-3/TRBV12-4

cdr3_aa: CAISEATGVSTEAFF
j_call: TRBJ1-1
v_call: TRBV10-3

cdr3_aa: CASSIQGQSSGANVLTF
j_call: TRBJ2-6
v_call: TRBV27

cdr3_aa: CASSLDRTGVSPLHF
j_call: TRBJ1-6
v_call: TRBV5-1

cdr3_aa: CASQRGRAGSGELFF
j_call: TRBJ2-2
v_call: TRBV2